This T cell receptor beta chain was captured by sequencing in a study of cytomegalovirus exposure and HLA in healthy donors. This clone was seen a few times. Its matching antigen is unknown. Findings and caveats of the study: Presence/absence results assume similar sequencing depth per donor, which may not hold.

The PCR was carried out with 60 Vbeta primers and 13 Jbeta primers. Assay: immunoSEQ multiplex PCR; the TCRdb copy retains only in-frame clones and omits some. The repertoire holds roughly 190,000 clones, around three quarters seen once, with 1.8% in the top ten. The receptor comes from a woman aged 25-40 years in good health and CMV-seronegative. The sequenced sample was PBMCs.

CDR3 sequence: CASSRQENYGYTF. The CDR3 coding sequence is TGTGCCAGCTCTCGACAGGAGAACTATGGCTACACCTTC. V gene TRBV18 combines with J gene TRBJ1-2, with a possible D match to TRBD1 (6 bases). CDR1 KGHSH and CDR2 LQKENI come from the germline V gene. The ends were cut back, 6 bases at V and 2 bases at J, with 10 bases in the middle. This CDR3 spans 13 amino acids.